This T cell receptor (beta chain) was identified during a study of T cell repertoires in cytomegalovirus infection. Turning to the study itself: Indications came from public TCR beta signatures; they pointed to CMV infection and to a matching HLA type.

The trim removed 2 bases at V and 4 bases at J, leaving 5 bases unmatched. There are 16 residues in the CDR3. The germline V gene has CDR1 MDHEN and CDR2 SYDVKM. MiXCR, applied by TCRdb to the reads, yields one record per CDR3 protein. The sample shows 350,000 to 500,000 distinct CDR3 sequences, around 32% of them seen only once. This clonotype was counted between two and nine times. Sequencing was done on a sample of PBMCs. The chain carries TRBV28 and TRBJ2-3, with TRBD1 matching 11 bases. This receptor was taken from a human donor in good health (CMV status not recorded). Some clones in this sample may be carry-over from other donors' samples. The CDR3 DNA follows: TGTGCCAGCAGTTTAAGGACAGGGGGCTTTGCAGATACGCAGTATTTT. It specifies CASSLRTGGFADTQYF.